This T cell receptor beta chain derives from a study of cytomegalovirus exposure and HLA in healthy donors. Germline values: CDR1 GTSNPN, CDR2 SVGIG (reference sequence). With 2 bases clipped from V and 1 base from J, the junction kept 15 bases outside the gene matches. The length of the CDR3 is 19 residues. This clone was recorded only once. Its target is unknown. PCR used 60 Vbeta primers and 13 Jbeta primers. Profiling relied on immunoSEQ multiplex PCR, and the TCRdb table lists in-frame clones only, not all of them. The table includes roughly 120,000 clones, 74% detected once. Donors were ostensibly healthy at sampling, although undocumented immune exposures were probable. Study results and caveats: The study listed 150 to 200 cytomegalovirus-associated TCR beta chains.

The sequence came from a man aged 35-49 years in good health and CMV-seropositive. This sequence joins TRBV30 and TRBJ2-1; TRBD2 agrees at 9 bases. Sequenced material: PBMCs. The DNA of the CDR3 is TGTGCCTGGAGTCCATTATCAAACCTAGCGGGACCGTCCTACAATGAGCAGTTCTTC. It encodes CAWSPLSNLAGPSYNEQFF.